One and the same sample provided the 30 T cell receptor beta chains below, sequenced in a study of CD8+ T cells in alopecia areata (dated by TCRdb to 2017 to 2018). The library was obtained by the immunoSEQ multiplex PCR assay. RNA was extracted from all samples and reverse transcribed into cDNA as template for TCR sequencing. The clones in this table, taken by TCRdb from immuneACCESS, are in-frame only. Not every clone is retained; where verified, under half of the shortfall comes from an unresolved V gene, and the cause of the rest is unknown. The sample includes about 90,000 clones, with roughly 45% observed a single time. The ten top clones hold less than 20% of the sample. In the paper's terms, the time point label means: about 25 weeks on oral tofacitinib. The treatment or condition label corresponds to: oral pan-JAK inhibitor, 5-10 mg twice daily. Specimen: CD8+ T cells sorted from blood, collected at week 24, from a patient treated with tofacitinib. The source is a human donor with alopecia areata.

The J gene is TRBJ1-2, the V gene TRBV30; TRBD1 aligns across 9 bases. The V and J ends lost 2 bases and 7 bases, in that order; junction bases with no gene match: 8. CDR3 length: 14 residues. Germline V gene data show CDR1 as GTSNPN and CDR2 as SVGIG (reference sequence). The CDR3 DNA is TGTGCCTGGAGTCCGGGACAGGGTATTGCTGGCTACACCTTC. Encoded protein: CAWSPGQGIAGYTF.

The chain links TRBV4-2 to TRBJ2-1; no definite D call. From germline, CDR1 is LGHNA and CDR2 YNFKEQ. This CDR3 contains 16 residues. V gave up 1 base and J gave up 4 bases, with 14 bases separating them. The DNA of the CDR3 is TGTGCCAGCAGCCAAGGCATCGGACCTAGGTACAATGAGCAGTTCTTC. Translation gives CASSQGIGPRYNEQFF.

The chain links TRBV30 to TRBJ2-1; no reliable D call. The V end was cut by 5 bases, the J end by 9 bases, with 11 bases between. This CDR3 region has 11 residues. The germline V gene has CDR1 GTSNPN and CDR2 SVGIG (reference sequence). CDR3 amino acids: CAWPGPTEQFF. DNA of the CDR3: TGTGCCTGGCCGGGTCCCACTGAGCAGTTCTTC.

The chain carries TRBV25-1 and TRBJ2-4; D uncertain. This CDR3 spans 16 amino acids. The germline V and J ends were trimmed by 4 bases and 0 bases, with 13 bases remaining between them. Germline CDR1 is MGHDK and CDR2 is SYGVNS. CDR3 DNA sequence: TGTGCCAGCAGTGGAAACAGTAGGTTAGCCAAAAACATTCAGTACTTC. Translated: CASSGNSRLAKNIQYF.

This clone ranks as medium-sized. The chain joins TRBV5-6 to TRBJ1-1, with 9 nucleotides matching TRBD1. Germline lookup yields CDR1 SGHDT and CDR2 YYEEEE. J was trimmed by 2 bases and V by 1 base; bases with no gene match: 3. CDR3 length: 15 residues. The CDR3 DNA reads TGTGCCAGCAGCTTGATACAGGGGGCCAACACTGAAGCTTTCTTT. This codes for CASSLIQGANTEAFF.

The V and J genes are TRBV10-2 and TRBJ2-5; possibly TRBD1 for D (6 bases). This CDR3 contains 14 residues. The V gene's germline CDR1 is WSHSY and CDR2 SAAADI. V was pared by 7 bases and J by 2 bases, with 14 bases between. The CDR3, as DNA: TGCGCCAGCACGCGGCAGGGGTCACAAGAGACCCAGTACTTC. Its protein product is CASTRQGSQETQYF.

The chain combines TRBV5-1 with TRBJ2-7, with 7 bases matching TRBD1. J gave up 1 base and V 3 bases, and 1 base lay outside the gene matches. Germline assignment: CDR1 SGHRS and CDR2 YFSETQ. This CDR3 comprises 13 residues. This CDR3 is CASSSTGSYEQYF. The CDR3 DNA is TGCGCCAGCAGCTCGACAGGGTCCTACGAGCAGTACTTC.

This chain joins TRBV28 and TRBJ1-5; a possible D gene is TRBD1 (5 bases). Trimming shortened V by 5 bases and J by 5 bases, and 22 bases separated the two germline ends. From germline, CDR1 is MDHEN and CDR2 SYDVKM. The CDR3 covers 17 residues. The CDR3 here is CASSASGLQGWDQPQHF. Written as DNA, the CDR3 is TGTGCCAGCAGTGCCTCGGGGCTTCAGGGCTGGGATCAGCCCCAGCATTTT.

The rearrangement links TRBV9 to TRBJ2-5; 8 bases are shared with TRBD2. Germline trimming cut 4 bases from V and 6 bases from J; bases unmatched to any gene: 17. The CDR3 covers 17 residues. The V gene's germline CDR1 is SGDLS and CDR2 YYNGEE. The CDR3: CASSNNPGQRGQKTQYF. CDR3 sequence (DNA): TGTGCCAGCAGCAATAATCCAGGCCAGCGGGGGCAAAAGACCCAGTACTTC.

The chain is built from TRBV9 and TRBJ2-1, with 9 bases lining up with TRBD2. This CDR3 is 15 amino acids long. Trimming at V came to 3 bases and at J to 2 bases, leaving 3 bases not matched to a gene. Per the germline V gene, CDR1 is SGDLS and CDR2 is YYNGEE. The chain's CDR3 is CASSASGAAYNEQFF. CDR3 DNA sequence: TGTGCCAGCAGCGCTAGCGGGGCCGCCTACAATGAGCAGTTCTTC.

The V and J genes are TRBV9 and TRBJ2-1, with 9 bases aligning to TRBD1. From germline, CDR1 is SGDLS and CDR2 YYNGEE. V shed 3 bases and J 6 bases; nucleotides not matched to a gene: 7. This CDR3 has 15 amino acids. CDR3 sequence (DNA): TGTGCCAGCAGCGAGGGACAGGGAATCGGCAATGAGCAGTTCTTC. Protein product: CASSEGQGIGNEQFF.

The gene calls are TRBV30 and TRBJ2-5, with 10 nucleotides matching TRBD1. The CDR3 contains 13 residues. The J segment lost 3 bases and the V segment lost 5 bases, leaving 3 bases of the junction unmatched. Germline V gene sequence: CDR1 GTSNPN, CDR2 SVGIG (reference sequence). This CDR3 reads CAWDRGQKETQYF. CDR3 coding DNA: TGTGCCTGGGACAGGGGGCAGAAAGAGACCCAGTACTTC.

The chain uses TRBV6-1 and TRBJ1-5, with TRBD1 matching over 7 bases. Germline loops: CDR1 MNHNS, CDR2 SASEGT. The CDR3 extends over 12 amino acids. V was pared by 7 bases and J by 6 bases, with 3 bases of the junction left unmatched. CDR3 amino acids: CASNPGGQPQHF. DNA of the CDR3: TGTGCCAGCAACCCAGGGGGTCAGCCCCAGCATTTT.

The rearrangement uses TRBV27 and TRBJ2-1; the D gene could be TRBD1 or TRBD2 (5 bases each). The germline CDR1 and CDR2 sequences are MNHEY and SMNVEV (reference sequence). Trimming shortened V by 10 bases and J by 0 bases, and 19 bases separated the two germline ends. This CDR3 contains 16 residues. The CDR3 loop is CATQRWTRSSYNEQFF. CDR3 in DNA: TGTGCCACGCAGCGGTGGACACGGAGCTCCTACAATGAGCAGTTCTTC.

The gene calls are TRBV7-9 and TRBJ2-7, with D perhaps matching TRBD2 (5 bases). The V end lost 1 base, the J end lost 5 bases, and 15 bases lay between the germline ends. Germline lookup yields CDR1 SEHNR and CDR2 FQNEAQ (reference sequence). The length of the CDR3 is 15 residues. This CDR3 is CASSLVARRSNEQYF. CDR3 DNA: TGTGCCAGCAGCTTAGTTGCCCGGAGGAGTAACGAGCAGTACTTC.

The V and J genes are TRBV7-9 and TRBJ2-7; TRBD2 might be the D (6 bases). CDR3 length equals 14 residues. Trimming cost V 5 bases and J 3 bases, with 14 bases left between them. From germline, CDR1 is SEHNR and CDR2 FQNEAQ (reference sequence). The CDR3 DNA follows: TGTGCCAGCAGCATAACCGGGAGTTACTACGAGCAGTACTTC. Translating gives CASSITGSYYEQYF.

This clone was counted between two and nine times. V and J are TRBV7-9 and TRBJ2-1, with unresolved D. This CDR3 comprises 14 residues. Trimming took off 7 bases at V and 6 bases at J, with 16 bases between the two ends. Germline V CDR1 and CDR2: SEHNR, FQNEAQ (reference sequence). As DNA, the CDR3 is TGTGCCAGCAACAGACCTTCCGCAATCAATGAGCAGTTCTTC. It codes for CASNRPSAINEQFF.

The chain links TRBV4-1 to TRBJ1-2; D not certain. Between the trimmed V and J ends, which lost 1 base and 0 bases, there was a span of 6 bases. The CDR3 has 14 amino acids. The germline CDR1 and CDR2 sequences are MGHRA and YSYEKL. This CDR3 reads CASSQGPTNYGYTF. CDR3 nucleotides: TGCGCCAGCAGCCAAGGTCCGACTAACTATGGCTACACCTTC.

The chain combines TRBV30 with TRBJ2-5; the D gene is possibly TRBD1 (5 bases). The J call is in doubt because the DNA end fits TRBJ2-7 better. Germline V gene sequence: CDR1 GTSNPN, CDR2 SVGIG (reference sequence). The CDR3 has 14 amino acids. The CDR3 DNA follows: TGTGCCTGGGTGGACACCAGGGTCCCCTACGAGCAGTACTTC. This gives the protein CAWVDTRVPYEQYF.

The chain links TRBV7-9 to TRBJ2-6; no clear D gene. V was cut by 4 bases and J by 0 bases, with 7 bases left in between. Germline V gene sequence: CDR1 SEHNR, CDR2 FQNEAQ (reference sequence). There are 15 residues in the CDR3. The CDR3 here is CASSSTDSGANVLTF. The CDR3 DNA follows: TGTGCCAGCAGCTCCACGGACTCTGGGGCCAACGTCCTGACTTTC.

The chain couples TRBV23-1 to TRBJ1-1, with a weak D call TRBD1 (5 bases). TRBV23-1 is an ORF, and what it does is uncertain. V lost 4 bases and J 7 bases, leaving 13 bases between the germline ends. The CDR3 spans 13 residues. CDR3 sequence (DNA): TGCGCCAGCAGTCCCCCAGGACACGATGAAGCTTTCTTT. Protein: CASSPPGHDEAFF.

This clone turned up a few times. This chain connects TRBV5-1 to TRBJ2-6; no firm D call. Germline assignment: CDR1 SGHRS and CDR2 YFSETQ. The length of the CDR3 is 14 residues. V lost 7 bases and J lost 3, with 11 bases in between. The CDR3 DNA sequence: TGCGCCAGCTCTTTCGGGCTTGGGGCCAACGTCCTGACTTTC. As protein: CASSFGLGANVLTF.

There are a few counts of this clone. The chain joins TRBV27 to TRBJ1-2; D uncertain. CDR1 is MNHEY and CDR2 is SMNVEV in the germline V gene (reference sequence). The CDR3 length is 13 residues. The ends were cut back, 1 base at V and 8 bases at J, with 11 bases in the middle. The chain's CDR3 is CASSLLGLGGYTF. Here the CDR3 DNA reads TGTGCCAGCAGTTTATTGGGTTTGGGGGGCTACACCTTC.

There are a few counts of this clone. Other DNA sequences in the same sample also yield this CDR3. The chain carries TRBV11-2 and TRBJ2-7; 7 nucleotides line up with TRBD2. This CDR3 is built from 15 residues. Germline V gene sequence: CDR1 SGHAT, CDR2 FQNNGV. V shed 0 bases and J 1 base; nucleotides not matched to a gene: 3. Here the CDR3 DNA reads TGTGCCAGCAGCTTAGAGGCGGGGGTTTCCTACGAGCAGTACTTC. Translation: CASSLEAGVSYEQYF.

The genes are TRBV9 and TRBJ2-7; no definite D call. CDR3 length equals 15 residues. Between the trimmed V and J ends, which lost 0 bases and 5 bases, there was a span of 15 bases. Per germline, CDR1 SGDLS and CDR2 YYNGEE. The CDR3 DNA is TGTGCCAGCAGCGTAGTAGGGAACTCTATGGACGAGCAGTACTTC. As protein: CASSVVGNSMDEQYF.

The chain has TRBV9 and TRBJ2-3, with 8 bases fitting TRBD2. V shed 7 bases and J 6 bases; nucleotides not matched to a gene: 7. The CDR3 totals 13 residues. The germline CDR1 and CDR2 sequences are SGDLS and YYNGEE. In DNA, the CDR3 is TGTGCCAGCGGCAGCGGGAGTTGGGATACGCAGTATTTT. Its translation is CASGSGSWDTQYF. Full variable domain (rest looked up from reference TRBV9 and TRBJ2-3): DSGVTQTPKHLITATGQRVTLRCSPRSGDLSVYWYQQSLDQGLQFLIQYYNGEERAKGNILERFSAQQFPDLHSELNLSSLELGDSALYFCASGSGSWDTQYFGPGTRLTVL.

The sample holds a few counts of this clone. V gene TRBV29-1 combines with J gene TRBJ2-3, with a possible D match to TRBD2 (5 bases). The germline V gene encodes CDR1 SQVTM and CDR2 ANQGSEA. Trimming left V 6 bases short and J 1 base short, with 14 bases between. This CDR3 comprises 14 residues. DNA of the CDR3: TGCAGCGTCGGACTCTCCGCCCGCACAGATACGCAGTATTTT. Amino acid sequence: CSVGLSARTDTQYF.

This clone was counted between two and nine times. The chain carries TRBV7-9 and TRBJ2-4; D possibly corresponds to TRBD1 (6 bases). CDR1 and CDR2 from the germline V gene are SEHNR and FQNEAQ (reference sequence). The CDR3 consists of 16 residues. V gave up 3 bases and J gave up 2 bases, with 14 bases separating them. The CDR3 here is CASSFPVQGPKNIQYF. The CDR3 DNA sequence: TGTGCCAGCAGCTTCCCCGTCCAGGGGCCCAAAAACATTCAGTACTTC.

The chain combines TRBV27 with TRBJ2-3; 8 bases line up with TRBD2. There are 12 residues in the CDR3. The V segment lost 6 bases and the J segment 7 bases; nucleotides outside the gene matches: 3. Per germline, CDR1 MNHEY and CDR2 SMNVEV (reference sequence). In nucleotides, the CDR3 is TGTGCCAGCAGAGCGGGAGTAAATACGCAGTATTTT. It is translated as CASRAGVNTQYF.

This chain uses TRBV5-1 with TRBJ2-7; D gene uncertain. Germline lookup yields CDR1 SGHRS and CDR2 YFSETQ. V lost 8 bases to trimming and J lost 3 bases, with 9 bases between them. The CDR3 extends over 11 amino acids. The CDR3 reads CASRHSYEQYF. Written as DNA, the CDR3 is TGCGCCAGTAGGCACAGCTACGAGCAGTACTTC.